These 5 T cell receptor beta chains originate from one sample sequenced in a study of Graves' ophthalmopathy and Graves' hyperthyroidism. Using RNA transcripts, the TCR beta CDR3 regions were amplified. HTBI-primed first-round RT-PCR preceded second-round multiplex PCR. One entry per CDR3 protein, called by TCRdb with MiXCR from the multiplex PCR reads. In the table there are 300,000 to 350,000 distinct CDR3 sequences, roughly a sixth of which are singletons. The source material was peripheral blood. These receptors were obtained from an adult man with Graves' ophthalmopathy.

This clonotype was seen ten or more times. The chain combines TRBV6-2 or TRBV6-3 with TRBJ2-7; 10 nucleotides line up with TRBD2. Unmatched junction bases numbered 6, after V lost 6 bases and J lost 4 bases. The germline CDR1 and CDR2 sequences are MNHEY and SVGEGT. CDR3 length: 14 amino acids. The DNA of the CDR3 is TGTGCCAGCAGAGAAAGCGGGGGGGGATACGAGCAGTACTTC. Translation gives CASRESGGGYEQYF.

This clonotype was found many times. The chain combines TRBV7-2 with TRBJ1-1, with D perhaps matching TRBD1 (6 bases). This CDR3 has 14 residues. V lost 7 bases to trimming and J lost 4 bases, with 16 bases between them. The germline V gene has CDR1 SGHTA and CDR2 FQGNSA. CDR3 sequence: CASTLQGAGTEAFF. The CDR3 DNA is TGTGCCAGCACCCTACAGGGTGCGGGCACTGAAGCTTTCTTT.

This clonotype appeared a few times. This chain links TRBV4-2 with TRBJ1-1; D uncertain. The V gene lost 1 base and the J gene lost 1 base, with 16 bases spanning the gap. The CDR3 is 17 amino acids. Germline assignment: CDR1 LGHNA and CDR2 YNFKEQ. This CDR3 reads CASSQVGVSGGNTEAFF. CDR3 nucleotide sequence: TGTGCCAGCAGCCAAGTTGGAGTATCGGGTGGGAACACTGAAGCTTTCTTT.

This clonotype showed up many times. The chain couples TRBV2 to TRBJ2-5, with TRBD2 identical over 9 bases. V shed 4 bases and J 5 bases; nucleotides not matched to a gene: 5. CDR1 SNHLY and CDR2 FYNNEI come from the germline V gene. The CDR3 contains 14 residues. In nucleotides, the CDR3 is TGTGCCAGCAGTGGCTCAGCGGGAGGCGAGACCCAGTACTTC. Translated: CASSGSAGGETQYF.

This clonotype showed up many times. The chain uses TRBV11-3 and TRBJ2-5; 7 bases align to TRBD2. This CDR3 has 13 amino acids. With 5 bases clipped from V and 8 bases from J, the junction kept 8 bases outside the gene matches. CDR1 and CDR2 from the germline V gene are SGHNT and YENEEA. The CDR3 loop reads CASSQTQRGTQYF. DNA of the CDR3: TGTGCCAGCAGCCAGACTCAGCGGGGTACCCAGTACTTC.